Ten or more counts support the clone carrying this T cell receptor (beta chain). These data originate in a study of neurological immune-mediated disorders. V gave up 0 bases and J gave up 4 bases, with 6 bases separating them. This CDR3 region has 13 residues. Germline CDR1 SGHNT, CDR2 YENEEA. The authors produced cDNA by 5'RACE using 10-nucleotide random UMIs. The output of every sequencing run, over 170 million TCR-beta sequences, came from 15-18 subjects. MiXCR was run by TCRdb on the 5' RACE reads, yielding one entry per CDR3 protein. The sample lists 20,000 to 25,000 distinct CDR3 sequences, 5% to 7% occurring once. The sorted libraries involved the use of under 1.1 million CD4+ or CD8+ T cells.

Material for sequencing was CD8+ T cells from blood. The origin of this receptor is a young man in good health. This chain joins TRBV11-3 and TRBJ1-2; D unresolved. DNA for the CDR3: TGTGCCAGCAGCTTAGAAGTCCTCTATGGCTACACCTTC. Its protein product is CASSLEVLYGYTF.